This T cell receptor beta chain derives from a study of CD8+ T cells in alopecia areata. About the study: The SALT score measured affected scalp surface percentage in treated patients. Notes on the study in general: Association of baseline CD8+ expansion with response is uncertain owing to one nonresponder.

This clone occurred once. Its antigen remains unknown. CDR1 and CDR2 from the germline V gene are SQVTM and ANQGSEA. Trimming took 7 bases from V and 4 from J; bases not matched to a gene: 21. The CDR3 loop spans 17 amino acids. In each case, RNA was isolated and then reverse transcribed into cDNA as the sequencing template. Generated by immunoSEQ multiplex PCR, the TCRdb table keeps only in-frame clones and is missing some. The profile shows around 200,000 clones, roughly 64% of them singletons. Treatment described: oral pan-JAK inhibitor, 5-10 mg twice daily. The investigators collected lesional scalp punch biopsies and peripheral blood from alopecia areata patients.

This chain uses TRBV29-1 with TRBJ1-1, with 7 nucleotides matching TRBD1. Sample: CD4+ T cells sorted from blood, taken at week 4, from a patient treated with tofacitinib. This TCR was recovered from a human donor with alopecia areata. CDR3 residues: CSARRGQTHRMGTEAFF. The CDR3 DNA reads as TGCAGCGCCCGCCGGGGACAGACTCATAGAATGGGCACTGAAGCTTTCTTT.